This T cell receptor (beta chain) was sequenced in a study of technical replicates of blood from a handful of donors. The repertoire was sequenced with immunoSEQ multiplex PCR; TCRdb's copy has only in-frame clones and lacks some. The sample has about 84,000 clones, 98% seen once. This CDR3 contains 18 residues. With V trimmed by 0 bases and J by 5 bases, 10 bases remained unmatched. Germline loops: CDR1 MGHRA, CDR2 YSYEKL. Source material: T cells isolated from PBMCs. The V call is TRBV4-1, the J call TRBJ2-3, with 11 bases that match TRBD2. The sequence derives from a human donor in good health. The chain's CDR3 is CASSQEGALAGGVDTQYF. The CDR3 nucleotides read TGCGCCAGCAGCCAAGAGGGGGCTCTAGCGGGAGGTGTAGATACGCAGTATTTT.